This T cell receptor beta chain stems from a study of blood T cell repertoires in COVID-19 (TCRdb year 2020). About the full investigation: Samples covering the acute and convalescent phases of COVID-19 were provided by collaborators in the United States, Italy and Spain. Sample metadata almost always included a de-identified subject ID, COVID-19 status, age in years and sex. Samples were obtained from the ongoing ImmuneRACE study (first 160 participants) and from over 1,000 subjects provided by 6 global collaborators. HLA class I and class II types, where available, came from metadata supplied by the sample provider rather than from assay-based typing. The repertoires were released in a freely available public database meant as a resource for research on the immune response to SARS-CoV-2. The prospective study material was composed of cDNA or gDNA derived from T cells, B-cell-depleted T cells, or PBMCs. Deeply sampled blood TCRbeta repertoires from subjects exposed to, actively infected with, or recovered from COVID-19 were included in the dataset.

Trimming takes 5 bases off V and 2 bases off J; junction bases not matched to a gene: 4. From the germline V gene, CDR1 is SGHDN and CDR2 is FVKESK. The CDR3 measures 15 amino acids from cysteine to phenylalanine. The entry retains the CDR3 DNA only, 45 bases that are in frame from base 1. A single count supports this clone. Its target antigen remains unknown. It has no much larger one-base neighbor in the sample; base qualities were not kept. Each collaborating institution followed its own protocols to collect whole blood in K2EDTA tubes. Collaborator samples were shipped for TCRbeta analysis as frozen whole blood, isolated PBMCs, or DNA extracted from either sample type. The paper's findings and limits, for the study overall: The quantity of clinical and demographic metadata differed by source and by participant and was supplied without curation.

TCRbeta CDR3 regions were amplified from genomic DNA by means of the immunoSEQ Assay, a bias-controlled multiplex PCR. The authors processed their data as follows. Within the assay, amplification of reference gene primers was used to estimate how many nucleated cells each sample contained. To quantify the absolute abundance of each unique TCRbeta CDR3 rearrangement, sequence reads were collapsed and filtered. For each sample, productive Simpson clonality was calculated by taking the square root of Simpson's diversity index across productive rearrangements. TCRdb took over this immuneACCESS table, retaining in-frame rearrangements with V and J assigned. Such tables are incomplete; in checked studies, under half of the missing clones stem from an unresolved V gene, and the remainder is unexplained. Clone size and V and J calls were adopted from that table, with D and trimming inferred from the DNA. This sample gives about 68,000 clones in total; about 80% of them show up just once. About 12% of the sample is held by the ten biggest clonotypes.

The clonotype was recovered from a human donor in a cohort sampled during active COVID-19. The sample consisted of peripheral blood. The sequence joins TRBV14 to TRBJ1-2, and 11 junctional nucleotides match TRBD1. DNA sequence: TGTGCCAGCAGCTCCCGGGACAGGGGGAACTATGGCTACACCTTC. Translated, it gives CASSSRDRGNYGYTF.